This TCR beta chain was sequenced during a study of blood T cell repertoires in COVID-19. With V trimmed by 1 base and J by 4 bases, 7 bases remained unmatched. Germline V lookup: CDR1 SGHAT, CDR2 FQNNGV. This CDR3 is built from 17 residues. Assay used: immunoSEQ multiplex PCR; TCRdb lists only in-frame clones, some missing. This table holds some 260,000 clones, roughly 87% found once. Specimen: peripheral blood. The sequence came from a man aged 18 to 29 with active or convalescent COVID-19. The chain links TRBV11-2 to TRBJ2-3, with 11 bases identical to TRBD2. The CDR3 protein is CASSLAPLAGGPDTQYF. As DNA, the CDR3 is TGTGCCAGCAGCTTAGCCCCCCTAGCGGGAGGCCCAGATACGCAGTATTTT.